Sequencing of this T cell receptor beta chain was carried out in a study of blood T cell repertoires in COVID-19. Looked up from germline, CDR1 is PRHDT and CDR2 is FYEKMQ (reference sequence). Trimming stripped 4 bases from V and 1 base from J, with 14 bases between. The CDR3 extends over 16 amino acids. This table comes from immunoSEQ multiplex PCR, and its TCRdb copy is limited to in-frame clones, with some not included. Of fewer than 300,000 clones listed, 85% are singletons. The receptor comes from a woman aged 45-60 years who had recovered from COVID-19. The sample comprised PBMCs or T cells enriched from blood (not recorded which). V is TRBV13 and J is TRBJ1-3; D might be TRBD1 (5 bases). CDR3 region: CASSWSTGGSGNTIYF. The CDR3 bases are TGTGCCAGCAGCTGGTCGACCGGGGGGTCTGGAAACACCATATATTTT.